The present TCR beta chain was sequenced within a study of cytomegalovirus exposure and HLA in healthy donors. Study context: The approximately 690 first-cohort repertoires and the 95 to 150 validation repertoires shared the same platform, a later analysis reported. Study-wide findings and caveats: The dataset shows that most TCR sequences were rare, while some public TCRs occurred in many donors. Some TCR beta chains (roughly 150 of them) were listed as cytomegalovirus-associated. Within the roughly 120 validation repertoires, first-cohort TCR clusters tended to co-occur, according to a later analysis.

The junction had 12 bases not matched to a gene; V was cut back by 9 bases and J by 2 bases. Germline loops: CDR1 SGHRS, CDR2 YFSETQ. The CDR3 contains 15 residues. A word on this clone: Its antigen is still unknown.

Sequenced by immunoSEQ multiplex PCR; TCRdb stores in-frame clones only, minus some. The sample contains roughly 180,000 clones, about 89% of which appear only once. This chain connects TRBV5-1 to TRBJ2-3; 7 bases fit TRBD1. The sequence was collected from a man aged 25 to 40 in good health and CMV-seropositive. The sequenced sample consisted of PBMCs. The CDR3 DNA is TGCGCCACCTCTCCCCACGGGACAGACACAGATACGCAGTATTTT. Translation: CATSPHGTDTDTQYF.